This T cell receptor beta chain came from a study of Ad26.COV2.S vaccination and SARS-CoV-2 variants. Study context: Each vaccinee took Ad26.COV2.S intramuscularly, once or twice 56 days apart.

CDR3 length equals 12 residues. Germline-derived CDR1 and CDR2 are SQVTM and ANQGSEA. Trimming left V 2 bases short and J 1 base short, with 6 bases between. The protocol was immunoSEQ multiplex PCR, while the TCRdb copy is restricted to in-frame clones and leaves out a portion. The sample has some 350,000 clones, about 85% seen once. Treatment in this sample: about 20 received Ad26.COV2.S at low or high dose, single or two shots; roughly five received placebo; per-sample allocation not given. It was on day 63 after the first vaccine or placebo injection that samples were taken. Findings and limits, study-wide: People given the vaccine had a wider spike-specific TCR breadth than placebo recipients did. TCR breadth and depth estimates may have understated total T cell responses. Post-vaccination breadth of spike-specific CD8+ and CD4+ T cell responses was reportedly substantial.

This clone came up a few times. Its cognate antigen is unknown. This chain uses TRBV29-1 with TRBJ2-7; the D is unclear. The sequence was collected from a person between 18 and 65 years old who received the Ad26.COV2.S COVID-19 vaccine or a placebo. Source: peripheral blood, taken in a trial of Ad26.COV2.S vaccine versus placebo. The CDR3 loop reads CSVEQGSYEQYF. The CDR3 DNA follows: TGCAGCGTTGAACAAGGTTCCTACGAGCAGTACTTC.